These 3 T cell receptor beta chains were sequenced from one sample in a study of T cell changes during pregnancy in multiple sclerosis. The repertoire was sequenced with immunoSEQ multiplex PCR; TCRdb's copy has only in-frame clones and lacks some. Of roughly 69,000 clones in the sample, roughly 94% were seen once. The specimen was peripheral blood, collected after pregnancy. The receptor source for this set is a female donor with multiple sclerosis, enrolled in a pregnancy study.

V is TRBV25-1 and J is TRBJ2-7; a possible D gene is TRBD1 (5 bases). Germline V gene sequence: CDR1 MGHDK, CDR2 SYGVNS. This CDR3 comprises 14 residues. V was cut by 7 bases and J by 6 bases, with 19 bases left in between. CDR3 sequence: CASTPTGLVGEQYF. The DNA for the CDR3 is TGTGCCAGCACCCCTACAGGCCTCGTCGGCGAGCAGTACTTC.

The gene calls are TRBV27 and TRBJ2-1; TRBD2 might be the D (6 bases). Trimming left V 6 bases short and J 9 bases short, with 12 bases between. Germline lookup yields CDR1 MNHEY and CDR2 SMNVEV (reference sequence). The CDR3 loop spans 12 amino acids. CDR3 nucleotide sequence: TGTGCCAGCAGCCTACACGGGAGTGAGCAGTTCTTC. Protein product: CASSLHGSEQFF.

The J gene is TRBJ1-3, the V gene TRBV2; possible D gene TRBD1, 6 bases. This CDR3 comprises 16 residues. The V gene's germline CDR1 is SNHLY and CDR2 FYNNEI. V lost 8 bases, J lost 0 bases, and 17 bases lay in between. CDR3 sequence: CASSGQLITSGNTIYF. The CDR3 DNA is TGTGCCAGCTCTGGACAGCTAATTACCTCTGGAAACACCATATATTTT.